The clone carrying this TCR beta chain has just a few counts. Its specificity is not known. The sample belongs to a study of blood T cells in healthy people across ages. General study points: In these data, TCR beta diversity tracked strongly with naive T cell percentage. CMV status of donors was unknown, possibly confounding expanded clonotype changes.

Combining a sample-barcoded 5' primer with a J-beta primer mix, a second PCR ran for 7 to 11 cycles. A template-switch adaptor that had 12 random nucleotides put a tag on each cDNA molecule. CDR3-containing paired-end reads numbered at least 2.5 million in each sample. Using its own MiXCR run on the 5' RACE reads, TCRdb lists one record per CDR3 protein. The repertoire holds 910,000 or so distinct CDR3 sequences, with about 51% as singletons. Germline CDR1 and CDR2: SGHVS and FQNEAQ. This CDR3 is 14 amino acids long. Trimming at V came to 5 bases and at J to 4 bases, leaving 5 bases not matched to a gene.

Sequencing input: blood. The sequence was obtained from a woman in her fifties or sixties in good health. The rearrangement links TRBV7-8 to TRBJ1-2, with 9 bases that match TRBD1. This chain's CDR3 is CASSLRDRAYGYTF. CDR3 coding DNA: TGTGCCAGCAGCCTGAGGGACAGGGCCTATGGCTACACCTTC. Complete variable domain (other parts from reference TRBV7-8 and TRBJ1-2): GAGVSQSPRYKVAKRGQDVALRCDPISGHVSLFWYQQALGQGPEFLTYFQNEAQLDKSGLPSDRFFAERPEGSVSTLKIQRTQQEDSAVYLCASSLRDRAYGYTFGSGTRLTVV.